This TCR beta chain appears in the sequencing data of a study of blood T cell repertoires in COVID-19. Background on the study: Collection of acute and convalescent COVID-19 samples took place in the United States, Italy and Spain. PBMCs, B-cell-depleted T cells, or T cells were the source of the cDNA or gDNA that made up the material.

As handled by the study authors: Amplification of reference gene primers provided the estimated nucleated cell counts. Clones were read by immunoSEQ multiplex PCR, and TCRdb kept only the in-frame ones, dropping some. V and J calls and clone size are as listed in that table; D and trimming were resolved from the DNA. The sample shows roughly 410,000 clones, more than 80% of them seen only once. Germline V gives CDR1 SGDLS, CDR2 YYNGEE. This CDR3 region has 16 residues. V lost 0 bases, J lost 0 bases, and 10 bases lay in between. The sequencing sample was made of peripheral blood. The chain carries TRBV9 and TRBJ1-3; D not resolved. This TCR came from a man between 35 and 55 years old with acute or convalescent COVID-19. CDR3 region: CASSVGSGSSGNTIYF. CDR3 sequence (DNA): TGTGCCAGCAGCGTAGGCAGCGGTAGCTCTGGAAACACCATATATTTT.